This is a list of T cell receptor beta chains from one sample in a study of T cells after yellow fever vaccination. MiXCR, applied by TCRdb to the 5' RACE reads, yields one record per CDR3 protein. The sample shows around 400,000 distinct CDR3 sequences, 11% of them seen only once. The material was PBMCs, obtained on the day of the first yellow fever vaccination. The receptors derive from a man aged 18-30 years who received the YFV17D yellow fever vaccine. Each CDR3 is given with its conserved first and last residue. Each record gives: CDR3 DNA, CDR3 protein, V gene, clone size, D gene, J gene. A D gene is named only where the DNA matches it firmly. Some rows have no size entry. The others give once, few or many, or a class for an expanded clone.

cdr3_nt: TGCAGTGCTAGAGATCCAGGCAGCTTCTACGAGCAGTACTTC
cdr3_aa: CSARDPGSFYEQYF
v_call: TRBV20-1
clone_size: few
d_call: -
j_call: TRBJ2-7

cdr3_nt: TGTGCCAGCAGTTACTCGGGACAGAGAAACACTGAAGCTTTCTTT
cdr3_aa: CASSYSGQRNTEAFF
v_call: TRBV6-5
clone_size: -
d_call: TRBD1
j_call: TRBJ1-1

cdr3_nt: TGTGCCAGCAGTGAGAGTATTGGGGAGACCCAGTACTTC
cdr3_aa: CASSESIGETQYF
v_call: TRBV2
clone_size: -
d_call: -
j_call: TRBJ2-5

cdr3_nt: TGTGCCAGCAGTTTCGATAGCTCCTATAATTCACCCCTCCACTTT
cdr3_aa: CASSFDSSYNSPLHF
v_call: TRBV12-3/TRBV12-4
clone_size: few
d_call: -
j_call: TRBJ1-6

cdr3_nt: TGTGCCAGCAGCTTACCGGGCGGGGGGGCCGTGAATGAGCAGTTCTTC
cdr3_aa: CASSLPGGGAVNEQFF
v_call: TRBV11-1
clone_size: once
d_call: TRBD2
j_call: TRBJ2-1

cdr3_nt: TGTGCCACCGGCCCCCGTCGCAACCTATGGGACAGGGGATCCCCCTATGGCTACACCTTC
cdr3_aa: CATGPRRNLWDRGSPYGYTF
v_call: TRBV24-1
clone_size: many
d_call: TRBD1
j_call: TRBJ1-2

cdr3_nt: TGTGCCAGCAGCTTAGTCTGGACCGGGGAGCTGTTTTTT
cdr3_aa: CASSLVWTGELFF
v_call: TRBV7-2
clone_size: many
d_call: -
j_call: TRBJ2-2

cdr3_nt: TGTGCCACCAGCAGGGCGGACAGTAACAATGAGCAGTTCTTC
cdr3_aa: CATSRADSNNEQFF
v_call: TRBV15
clone_size: few
d_call: -
j_call: TRBJ2-1

cdr3_nt: TGTGCCAGCAGTTTATCGGGGGCCAATTCACCCCTCCACTTT
cdr3_aa: CASSLSGANSPLHF
v_call: TRBV27
clone_size: few
d_call: -
j_call: TRBJ1-6

cdr3_nt: TGCGCCAGCAGCTTATCCGCTGACAGTAGGAACACCGGGGAGCTGTTTTTT
cdr3_aa: CASSLSADSRNTGELFF
v_call: TRBV5-1
clone_size: -
d_call: -
j_call: TRBJ2-2

cdr3_nt: TGCAGCGTTGAAAGGGAGACCCAGTACTTC
cdr3_aa: CSVERETQYF
v_call: TRBV29-1
clone_size: many
d_call: -
j_call: TRBJ2-5

cdr3_nt: TGCGCCAGCAGCTTGACAGGGGGCTCTCACACTGAAGCTTTCTTT
cdr3_aa: CASSLTGGSHTEAFF
v_call: TRBV5-1
clone_size: -
d_call: TRBD1
j_call: TRBJ1-1

cdr3_nt: TGTGCCAGCAGCTTAGTCGGCAGGCAAGAGACCCAGTACTTC
cdr3_aa: CASSLVGRQETQYF
v_call: TRBV7-2
clone_size: -
d_call: -
j_call: TRBJ2-5

cdr3_nt: TGTGCCATCAGGCTACAGGGGGACACTGAAGCTTTCTTT
cdr3_aa: CAIRLQGDTEAFF
v_call: TRBV10-3
clone_size: few
d_call: TRBD1
j_call: TRBJ1-1